One sample yielded the 10 T cell receptor beta chains listed below, sequenced in a study of Ad26.COV2.S vaccination and SARS-CoV-2 variants. Sequencing used immunoSEQ multiplex PCR; TCRdb keeps in-frame clones, though not all of them. The table shows 300,000 to 450,000 clones, with 90% to 95% occurring only once. Specimen: peripheral blood, collected after recovery from COVID-19. The receptors originated from a human donor who had recovered from COVID-19.

This CDR3 is CASSEVGVNTEAFF. The CDR3 DNA sequence: TGTGCCAGCAGTGAGGTGGGGGTGAACACTGAAGCTTTCTTT. The chain joins TRBV2 to TRBJ1-1; possible D gene TRBD1, 5 bases. V was pared by 3 bases and J by 0 bases, with 8 bases between. This CDR3 is 14 amino acids long. Germline V CDR1 and CDR2: SNHLY, FYNNEI.

The chain combines TRBV5-4 with TRBJ2-3; D remains unclear. Germline CDR1 is SGHNT and CDR2 is YYREEE (reference sequence). This CDR3 contains 14 residues. The ends were cut back, 4 bases at V and 2 bases at J, with 11 bases in the middle. CDR3 loop: CASSPDPNTDTQYF. The CDR3 DNA follows: TGTGCCAGCAGCCCGGACCCGAACACAGATACGCAGTATTTT.

This clone showed up just once. The rearrangement uses TRBV3-1 (or the pseudogene TRBV3-2) and TRBJ2-3; a possible D gene is TRBD2 (5 bases). This CDR3 region has 14 residues. The germline CDR1 and CDR2 sequences are LGHDT and YNNKEL (reference sequence). Trimming pared 1 base from V and 7 bases from J, leaving 12 bases between. CDR3 amino acids: CASSQAGGDNTQYF. In DNA, the CDR3 is TGTGCCAGCAGCCAAGCTGGAGGAGATAATACGCAGTATTTT.

The chain recombines TRBV27 with TRBJ1-2; 8 bases align to TRBD1. CDR3 size: 13 residues. J lost 6 bases, V lost 2 bases, and 2 bases had no gene match. In germline, CDR1 is MNHEY, CDR2 SMNVEV (reference sequence). CDR3 loop: CASSLAGGDGYTF. The CDR3 DNA reads as TGTGCCAGCAGTTTAGCAGGGGGCGATGGCTACACCTTC.

The table lists this clone with a count of one. The chain employs TRBV2 and TRBJ2-7; 10 bases match TRBD1. The V gene's germline CDR1 is SNHLY and CDR2 FYNNEI. The ends lost 8 bases at V and 4 bases at J; junction bases unmatched: 8. The CDR3 is made up of 14 amino acids. This chain's CDR3 is CASDRDRGNYEQYF. The CDR3 DNA follows: TGTGCCAGCGACCGGGACAGGGGCAATTACGAGCAGTACTTC.

This clone was seen once. The chain uses TRBV7-6 and TRBJ2-3, with 9 bases aligning to TRBD2. With 1 base clipped from V and 4 bases from J, the junction kept 6 bases outside the gene matches. From germline, CDR1 is SGHVS and CDR2 FNYEAQ. The CDR3 covers 16 residues. Written as DNA, the CDR3 is TGTGCCAGCAGCTTAGGTGGCGGGGGGGCCGCAGATACGCAGTATTTT. This encodes CASSLGGGGAADTQYF.

This chain uses TRBV20-1 with TRBJ1-1; D is unclear. CDR1 DFQATT and CDR2 SNEGSKA come from the germline V gene (reference sequence). This CDR3 region has 11 residues. V was shortened by 5 bases and J by 3 bases, with 7 bases between the two germline ends. CDR3 region: CSAATHTEAFF. CDR3 coding DNA: TGCAGTGCTGCCACTCACACTGAAGCTTTCTTT.

The chain recombines TRBV4-1 with TRBJ1-2; D not resolved. This CDR3 is 16 amino acids long. Germline V CDR1 and CDR2: MGHRA, YSYEKL. Trimming removed 0 bases at V and 4 bases at J, with 15 bases between. The CDR3 sequence is CASSQERGPPFYGYTF. The CDR3 DNA is TGCGCCAGCAGCCAAGAACGCGGCCCCCCCTTCTATGGCTACACCTTC.

The chain joins TRBV10-3 to TRBJ2-7, with 11 bases that match TRBD2. The V gene's germline CDR1 is ENHRY and CDR2 SYGVKD. The J segment lost 5 bases and the V segment lost 5 bases, leaving 8 bases of the junction unmatched. The CDR3 spans 15 residues. The DNA for the CDR3 is TGTGCCATCAGTCCTCCTAGCGGGGGGTACCACGAGCAGTACTTC. It translates to CAISPPSGGYHEQYF.

The chain joins TRBV3-1 (or the pseudogene TRBV3-2) to TRBJ2-4; D is perhaps TRBD1 (5 bases). Germline CDR1 reads LGHDT; CDR2 reads YNNKEL (reference sequence). Trimming took 1 base from V and 4 from J, leaving 5 bases between them. The CDR3 is made up of 13 amino acids. CDR3 residues: CASSQGQKNIQYF. The CDR3 DNA sequence: TGTGCCAGCAGCCAAGGACAGAAAAACATTCAGTACTTC.